Each of the 18 T cell receptor beta chains below was sequenced from the same sample in a study of cytomegalovirus exposure and HLA in healthy donors. Repertoires were generated with immunoSEQ multiplex PCR, while TCRdb's copy carries only in-frame clones and drops some. The data hold fewer than 400,000 clones, with roughly 87% observed a single time. Sequences were obtained from PBMCs. The receptors originated from a man aged 25 to 45 in good health and CMV-seronegative.

This clone has only one observation. V is TRBV27 and J is TRBJ1-2; 7 bases line up with TRBD1. There are 15 residues in the CDR3. V was clipped by 4 bases and J by 0 bases; unmatched bases: 5. Germline CDR1 is MNHEY and CDR2 is SMNVEV (reference sequence). CDR3 DNA: TGTGCCAGCAGTTCAACCGGGACAGCTAACTATGGCTACACCTTC. It translates to CASSSTGTANYGYTF.

This chain links TRBV7-2 with TRBJ1-2, with TRBD1 identical over 7 bases. From germline, CDR1 is SGHTA and CDR2 FQGNSA. The trim removed 1 base at V and 2 bases at J, leaving 7 bases unmatched. The CDR3 has 16 amino acids. CDR3 nucleotide sequence: TGTGCCAGCAGCTTAGGGGCAATACAGGGGAACTATGGCTACACCTTC. It translates to CASSLGAIQGNYGYTF.

This chain connects TRBV5-4 to TRBJ2-3; D remains unclear. V was clipped by 1 base and J by 6 bases, with 3 bases between them. CDR1 and CDR2 from the germline V gene are SGHNT and YYREEE (reference sequence). CDR3 length equals 11 residues. CDR3 residues: CASSLRDTQYF. The CDR3 DNA sequence: TGTGCCAGCAGCTTGCGGGATACGCAGTATTTT.

The chain uses TRBV15 and TRBJ2-3, with TRBD1 matching over 11 bases. The ends lost 1 base at V and 3 bases at J; junction bases unmatched: 3. Germline CDR1 and CDR2: LNHNV and YYDKDF (reference sequence). CDR3 length equals 16 residues. The DNA of the CDR3 is TGTGCCACCAGCAGAGTGGACAGGGGGCCGACAGATACGCAGTATTTT. This sequence encodes CATSRVDRGPTDTQYF.

The chain links TRBV30 to TRBJ1-5; 8 nucleotides agree with TRBD1. This CDR3 has 14 amino acids. CDR1 GTSNPN and CDR2 SVGIG come from the germline V gene (reference sequence). Trimming removed 2 bases from V and 6 bases from J; junction bases left unmatched: 6. For the CDR3, the DNA is TGTGCCTGGAGTCCCGGGACAGGTCCTCAGCCCCAGCATTTT. It translates to CAWSPGTGPQPQHF.

V and J are TRBV4-3 and TRBJ2-1, with 9 bases lining up with TRBD2. CDR3 length: 18 amino acids. Looked up from germline, CDR1 is LGHNA and CDR2 is YSLEER. The J segment lost 0 bases and the V segment lost 1 base, leaving 7 bases of the junction unmatched. DNA for the CDR3: TGCGCCAGCAGCCAAGTTGCTAGCGGGGCCACCTCCTACAATGAGCAGTTCTTC. It translates to CASSQVASGATSYNEQFF.

J is TRBJ1-2 and V is TRBV5-4; TRBD1 is a possible D gene (6 bases). In germline, CDR1 is SGHNT, CDR2 YYREEE (reference sequence). Deletions cut 5 bases from V and 4 bases from J, with 15 bases between. The CDR3 length is 14 residues. In DNA form, the CDR3 reads TGTGCCAGCAGACCGCGAGGGGGGGTCTATGGCTACACCTTC. Translated: CASRPRGGVYGYTF.

This clone appeared once. V is TRBV9 and J is TRBJ2-5; tentatively, D is TRBD2 (6 bases). V was trimmed by 0 bases and J by 5 bases, leaving 14 bases between them. Germline loops: CDR1 SGDLS, CDR2 YYNGEE. The CDR3 covers 15 residues. This CDR3 is CASSVDPGVRETQYF. The CDR3 DNA reads as TGTGCCAGCAGCGTAGATCCGGGAGTCCGGGAGACCCAGTACTTC.

This CDR3 reads CATSRGLADNEQFF. As DNA, the CDR3 is TGTGCCACCAGCAGAGGACTAGCGGACAATGAGCAGTTCTTC. The chain links TRBV15 to TRBJ2-1, with TRBD2 matching 9 bases. Germline V lookup: CDR1 LNHNV, CDR2 YYDKDF (reference sequence). V shed 1 base, J shed 5 bases, and the junction held 0 bases outside the gene matches. This CDR3 region has 14 residues.

This clone was counted once. The chain couples TRBV6-1 to TRBJ2-5, with D tentatively TRBD1 (5 bases). Per the germline V gene, CDR1 is MNHNS and CDR2 is SASEGT. The CDR3 loop spans 13 amino acids. V lost 0 bases and J lost 12, with 14 bases in between. This chain's CDR3 is CASSEAQGHEEYF. Here the CDR3 DNA reads TGTGCCAGCAGTGAAGCGCAAGGACACGAGGAGTACTTC.

This sequence joins TRBV15 and TRBJ1-1; TRBD1 matches 8 bases. The CDR3 spans 15 residues. Germline-derived CDR1 and CDR2 are LNHNV and YYDKDF (reference sequence). V trimming: 0 bases; J trimming: 1 base; junction bases outside the gene matches: 1. The CDR3 loop reads CATSREGTGNTEAFF. The CDR3 DNA is TGTGCCACCAGCAGAGAGGGGACAGGGAACACTGAAGCTTTCTTT.

This clone was observed a single time. Other DNA variants within this sample encode the same CDR3. CDR3 loop: CASSYSRSSTDTQYF. Written as DNA, the CDR3 is TGTGCCAGCAGTTACTCGAGGTCGTCCACAGATACGCAGTATTTT. The chain carries TRBV6-5 and TRBJ2-3, with D unresolved. Germline CDR1 and CDR2: MNHEY and SVGAGI. This CDR3 comprises 15 residues. V dropped 0 bases and J dropped 2 bases, with 9 bases sitting between them.

The V gene is TRBV5-1, the J gene TRBJ1-4; possible D gene TRBD1, 6 bases. Germline CDR1 and CDR2: SGHRS and YFSETQ. With 4 bases removed from V and 5 bases from J, the gap between germline ends came to 18 bases. The CDR3 has 16 amino acids. The CDR3 is CASSGGNRGGNEKLFF. The CDR3 DNA reads TGCGCCAGCAGCGGGGGCAACAGAGGGGGAAATGAAAAACTGTTTTTT.

The chain is built from TRBV5-1 and TRBJ2-1; 13 bases fit TRBD2. Germline values: CDR1 SGHRS, CDR2 YFSETQ. V was clipped by 6 bases and J by 9 bases; unmatched bases: 9. The CDR3 is 15 amino acids. The CDR3 DNA reads as TGCGCCAGCACCAGAACTAGCGGGGGGGCGGGTGAGCAGTTCTTC. This sequence encodes CASTRTSGGAGEQFF.

The chain joins TRBV5-1 to TRBJ1-3; D may be TRBD1 (5 bases). The CDR3 runs to 17 residues. V was cut by 0 bases and J by 1 base, with 14 bases left in between. CDR1 and CDR2 (germline): SGHRS, YFSETQ. CDR3 sequence reads: CASSLEAGPSSGNTIYF. DNA of the CDR3: TGCGCCAGCAGCTTGGAGGCAGGGCCGTCATCTGGAAACACCATATATTTT.

The gene calls are TRBV27 and TRBJ2-7, with a tentative D call TRBD1 (8 bases). Germline loops: CDR1 MNHEY, CDR2 SMNVEV (reference sequence). Trimming shortened V by 4 bases and J by 5 bases, and 15 bases separated the two germline ends. This CDR3 has 14 residues. CDR3 bases: TGTGCCAGCAGTTCCAACAGGGGGAGGGACGAGCAGTACTTC. This translates into CASSSNRGRDEQYF.

The rearrangement links TRBV6-1 to TRBJ1-1, with D perhaps TRBD1 (6 bases). Trimming cost V 1 base and J 6 bases, with 12 bases left between them. There are 14 residues in the CDR3. CDR1 is MNHNS, CDR2 SASEGT, per germline. CDR3 sequence (DNA): TGTGCCAGCAGTGAAGTAGGGGGGGTCGCTGAAGCTTTCTTT. Protein: CASSEVGGVAEAFF.

The chain recombines TRBV7-9 with TRBJ1-5; 9 positions agree with TRBD1. This CDR3 contains 16 residues. CDR1 and CDR2 from the germline V gene are SEHNR and FQNEAQ (reference sequence). With V trimmed by 1 base and J by 4 bases, 5 bases remained unmatched. The CDR3: CASSLGTGAQNQPQHF. CDR3 nucleotides: TGTGCCAGCAGCTTAGGGACAGGGGCCCAGAATCAGCCCCAGCATTTT.